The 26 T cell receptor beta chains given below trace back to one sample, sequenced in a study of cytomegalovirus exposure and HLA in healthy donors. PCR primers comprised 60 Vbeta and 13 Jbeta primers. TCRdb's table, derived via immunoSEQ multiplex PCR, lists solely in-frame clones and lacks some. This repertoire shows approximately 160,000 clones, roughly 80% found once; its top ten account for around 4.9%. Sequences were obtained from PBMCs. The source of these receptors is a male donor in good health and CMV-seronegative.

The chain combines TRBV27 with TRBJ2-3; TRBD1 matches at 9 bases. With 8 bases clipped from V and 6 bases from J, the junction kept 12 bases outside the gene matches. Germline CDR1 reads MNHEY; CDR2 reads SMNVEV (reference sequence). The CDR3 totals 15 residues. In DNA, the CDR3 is TGTGCCAGCTCCTGGAGGACAGGGGTGCGGGATACGCAGTATTTT. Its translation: CASSWRTGVRDTQYF.

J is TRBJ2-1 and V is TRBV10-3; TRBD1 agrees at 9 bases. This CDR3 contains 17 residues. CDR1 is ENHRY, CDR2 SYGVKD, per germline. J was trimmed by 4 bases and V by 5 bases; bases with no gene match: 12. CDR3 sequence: CAISSRAPGQGYNEQFF. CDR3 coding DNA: TGTGCCATCAGTTCAAGGGCCCCGGGACAGGGATACAATGAGCAGTTCTTC.

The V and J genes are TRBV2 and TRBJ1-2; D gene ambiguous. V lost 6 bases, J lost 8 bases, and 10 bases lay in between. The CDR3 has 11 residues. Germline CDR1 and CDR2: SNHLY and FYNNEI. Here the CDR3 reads CASRNNQGYTF. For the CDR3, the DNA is TGTGCCAGCAGAAACAATCAAGGCTACACCTTC.

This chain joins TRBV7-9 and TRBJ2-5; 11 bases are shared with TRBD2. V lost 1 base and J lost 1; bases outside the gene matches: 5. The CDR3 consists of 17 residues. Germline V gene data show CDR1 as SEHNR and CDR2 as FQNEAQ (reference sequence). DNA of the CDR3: TGTGCCAGCAGCTTAGGGCTAGCGGGAGGTGGCCAAGAGACCCAGTACTTC. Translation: CASSLGLAGGGQETQYF.

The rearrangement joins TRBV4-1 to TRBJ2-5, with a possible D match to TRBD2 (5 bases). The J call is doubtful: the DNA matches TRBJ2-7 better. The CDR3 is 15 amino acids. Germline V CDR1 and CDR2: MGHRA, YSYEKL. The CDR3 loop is CASSQGARAGFEQYF. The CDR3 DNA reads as TGCGCCAGCAGCCAAGGGGCTAGGGCGGGTTTCGAGCAGTACTTC.

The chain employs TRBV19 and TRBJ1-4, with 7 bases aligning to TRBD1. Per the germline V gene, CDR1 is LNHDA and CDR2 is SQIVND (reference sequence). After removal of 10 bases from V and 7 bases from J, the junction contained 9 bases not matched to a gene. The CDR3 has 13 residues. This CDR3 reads CANTQGVGEKLFF. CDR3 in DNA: TGTGCCAACACCCAGGGGGTAGGTGAAAAACTGTTTTTT.

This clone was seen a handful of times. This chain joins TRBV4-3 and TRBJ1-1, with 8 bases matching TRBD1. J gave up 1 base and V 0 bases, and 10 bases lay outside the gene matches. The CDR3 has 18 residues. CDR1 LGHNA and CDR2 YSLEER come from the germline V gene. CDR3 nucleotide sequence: TGCGCCAGCAGCCAAGATCTGATGACAGGGGTTACGAACACTGAAGCTTTCTTT. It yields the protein CASSQDLMTGVTNTEAFF.

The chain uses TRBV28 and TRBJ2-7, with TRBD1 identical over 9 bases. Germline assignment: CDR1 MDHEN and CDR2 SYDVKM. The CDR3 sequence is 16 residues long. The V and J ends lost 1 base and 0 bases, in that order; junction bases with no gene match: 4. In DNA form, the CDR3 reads TGTGCCAGCAGTTTATTGGGGACAGGGAGCTCCTACGAGCAGTACTTC. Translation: CASSLLGTGSSYEQYF.

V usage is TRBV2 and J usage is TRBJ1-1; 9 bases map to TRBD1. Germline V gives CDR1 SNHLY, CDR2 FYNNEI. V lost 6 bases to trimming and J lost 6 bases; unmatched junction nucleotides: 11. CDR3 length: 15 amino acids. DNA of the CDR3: TGTGCCAGCAGGACCAGGACAGGGGATAGTGCTGAAGCTTTCTTT. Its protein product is CASRTRTGDSAEAFF.

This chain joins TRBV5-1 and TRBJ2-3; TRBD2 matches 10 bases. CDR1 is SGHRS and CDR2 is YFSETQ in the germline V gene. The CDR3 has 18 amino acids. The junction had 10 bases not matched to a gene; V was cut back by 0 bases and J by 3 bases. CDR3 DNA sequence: TGCGCCAGCAGCTTGGCCATTGTAGCGGGGGGCGTAACAGATACGCAGTATTTT. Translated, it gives CASSLAIVAGGVTDTQYF. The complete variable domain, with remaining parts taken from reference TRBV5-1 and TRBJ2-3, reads KAGVTQTPRYLIKTRGQQVTLSCSPISGHRSVSWYQQTPGQGLQFLFEYFSETQRNKGNFPGRFSGRQFSNSRSEMNVSTLELGDSALYLCASSLAIVAGGVTDTQYFGPGTRLTVL.

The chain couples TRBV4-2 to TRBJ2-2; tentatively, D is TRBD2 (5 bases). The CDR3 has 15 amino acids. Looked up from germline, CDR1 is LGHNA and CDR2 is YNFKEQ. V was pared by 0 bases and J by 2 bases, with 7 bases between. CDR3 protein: CASSQDPGNTGELFF. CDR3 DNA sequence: TGTGCCAGCAGCCAAGATCCGGGAAACACCGGGGAGCTGTTTTTT.

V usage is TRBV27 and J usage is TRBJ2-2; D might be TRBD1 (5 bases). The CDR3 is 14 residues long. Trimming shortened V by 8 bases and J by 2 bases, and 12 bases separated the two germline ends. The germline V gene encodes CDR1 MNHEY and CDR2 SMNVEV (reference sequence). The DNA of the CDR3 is TGTGCCAGCGGCCCGACAGAAAACACCGGGGAGCTGTTTTTT. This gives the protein CASGPTENTGELFF.

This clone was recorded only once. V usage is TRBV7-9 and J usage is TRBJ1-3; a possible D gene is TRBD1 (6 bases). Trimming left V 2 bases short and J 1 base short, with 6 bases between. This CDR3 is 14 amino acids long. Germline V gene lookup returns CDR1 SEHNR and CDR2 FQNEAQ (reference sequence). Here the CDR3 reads CASSLTGSGNTIYF. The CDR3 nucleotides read TGTGCCAGCAGCTTAACAGGGTCTGGAAACACCATATATTTT.

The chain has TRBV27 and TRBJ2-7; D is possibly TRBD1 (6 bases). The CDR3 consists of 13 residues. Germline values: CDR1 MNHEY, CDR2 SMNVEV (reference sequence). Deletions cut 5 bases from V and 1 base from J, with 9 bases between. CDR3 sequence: CASSRTDSYEQYF. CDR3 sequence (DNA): TGTGCCAGCAGTCGGACAGATTCCTACGAGCAGTACTTC.

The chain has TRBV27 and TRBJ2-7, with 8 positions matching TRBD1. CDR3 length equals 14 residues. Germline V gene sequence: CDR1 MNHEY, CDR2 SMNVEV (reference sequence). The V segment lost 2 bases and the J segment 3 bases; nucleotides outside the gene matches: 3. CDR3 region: CASSLRTGGYEQYF. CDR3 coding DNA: TGTGCCAGCAGTTTACGAACAGGGGGCTACGAGCAGTACTTC.

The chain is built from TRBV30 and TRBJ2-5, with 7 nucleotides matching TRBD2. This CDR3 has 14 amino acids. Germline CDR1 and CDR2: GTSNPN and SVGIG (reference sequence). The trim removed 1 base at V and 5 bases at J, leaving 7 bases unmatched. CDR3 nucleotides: TGTGCCTGGAGTGGTAAAGGGCGGGGGGAGACCCAGTACTTC. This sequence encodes CAWSGKGRGETQYF.

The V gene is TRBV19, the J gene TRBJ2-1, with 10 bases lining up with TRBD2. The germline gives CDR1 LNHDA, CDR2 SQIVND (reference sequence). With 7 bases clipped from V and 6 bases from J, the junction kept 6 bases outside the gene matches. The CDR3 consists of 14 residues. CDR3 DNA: TGTGCCAGTACCGGAGTAGCGGGGGGCAATGAGCAGTTCTTC. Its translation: CASTGVAGGNEQFF.

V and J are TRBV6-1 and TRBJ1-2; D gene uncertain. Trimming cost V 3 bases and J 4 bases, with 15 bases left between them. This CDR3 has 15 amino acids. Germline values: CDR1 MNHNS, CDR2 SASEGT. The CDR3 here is CASSETSSPVYGYTF. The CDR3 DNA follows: TGTGCCAGCAGTGAGACTTCTTCCCCCGTCTATGGCTACACCTTC.

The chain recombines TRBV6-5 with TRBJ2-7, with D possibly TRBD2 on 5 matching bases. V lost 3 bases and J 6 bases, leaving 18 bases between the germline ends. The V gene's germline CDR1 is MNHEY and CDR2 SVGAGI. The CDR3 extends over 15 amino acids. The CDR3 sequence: CASSYRGPRSGEQYF. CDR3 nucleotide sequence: TGTGCCAGCAGTTATCGAGGGCCTAGATCCGGCGAGCAGTACTTC.

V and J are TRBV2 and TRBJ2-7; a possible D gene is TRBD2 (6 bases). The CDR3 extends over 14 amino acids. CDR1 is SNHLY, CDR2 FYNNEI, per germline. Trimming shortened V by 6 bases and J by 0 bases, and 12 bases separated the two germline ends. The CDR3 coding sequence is TGTGCCAGCAGACTCCGGGGGAGCTCCTACGAGCAGTACTTC. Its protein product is CASRLRGSSYEQYF.

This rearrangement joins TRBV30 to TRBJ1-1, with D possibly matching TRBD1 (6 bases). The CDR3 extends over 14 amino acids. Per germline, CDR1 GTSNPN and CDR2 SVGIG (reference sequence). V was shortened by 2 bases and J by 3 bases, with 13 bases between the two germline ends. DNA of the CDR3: TGTGCCTGGAGTTCGGGGGGCGCGTACACTGAAGCTTTCTTT. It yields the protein CAWSSGGAYTEAFF.

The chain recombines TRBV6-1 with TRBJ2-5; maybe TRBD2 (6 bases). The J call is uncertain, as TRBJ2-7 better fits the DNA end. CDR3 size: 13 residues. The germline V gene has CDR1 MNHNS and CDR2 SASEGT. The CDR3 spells CASLPIGRYEQYF. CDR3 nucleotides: TGTGCCAGCCTCCCCATTGGGAGGTACGAGCAGTACTTC.

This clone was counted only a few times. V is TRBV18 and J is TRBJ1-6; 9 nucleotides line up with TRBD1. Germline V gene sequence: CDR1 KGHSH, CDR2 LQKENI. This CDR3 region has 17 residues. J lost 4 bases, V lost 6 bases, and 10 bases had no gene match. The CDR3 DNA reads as TGTGCCAGCTCCCGTCAGGACAGGGGAAGGTATAATTCACCCCTCCACTTT. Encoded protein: CASSRQDRGRYNSPLHF.

The CDR3 region has the DNA TGTGCCAGCAGTTTATCTCTGGGAGCTATCACCTACAATGAGCAGTTCTTC. Its translation is CASSLSLGAITYNEQFF. The rearrangement uses TRBV27 and TRBJ2-1; D might be TRBD2 (5 bases). This CDR3 region has 17 residues. The germline V gene encodes CDR1 MNHEY and CDR2 SMNVEV (reference sequence). Trimming stripped 0 bases from V and 2 bases from J, with 14 bases between.

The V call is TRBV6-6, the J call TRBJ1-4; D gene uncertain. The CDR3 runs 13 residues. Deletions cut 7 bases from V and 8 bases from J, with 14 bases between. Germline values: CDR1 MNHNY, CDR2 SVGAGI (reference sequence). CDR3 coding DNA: TGTGCCAGCAAGCTGCGGGTGGGAGAAAAACTGTTTTTT. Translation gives CASKLRVGEKLFF.

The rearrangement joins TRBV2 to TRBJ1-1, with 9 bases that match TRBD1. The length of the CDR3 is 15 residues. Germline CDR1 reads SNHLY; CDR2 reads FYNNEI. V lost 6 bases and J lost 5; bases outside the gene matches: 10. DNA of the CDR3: TGTGCCAGCAGGGATAACAGGGGGCCGGGAACTGAAGCTTTCTTT. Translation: CASRDNRGPGTEAFF.